Listed below are T cell receptor beta chains from one sample, sequenced in a study of T cells after yellow fever vaccination. One entry per CDR3 protein results from TCRdb running MiXCR on the 5' RACE reads. The table includes hundreds of thousands of distinct CDR3 sequences, 10% to 15% detected once. Source: PBMCs, taken on the day of the yellow fever booster vaccination. Every receptor here comes from a man under 40 who received the YFV17D yellow fever vaccine. Each CDR3 is given with its conserved first and last residue. A D gene is named only where the DNA matches it firmly.

j_gene: TRBJ2-2
v_gene: TRBV7-8
d_gene: -
len: 15
CDR3aa: CASSFPRVNTGELFF

j_gene: TRBJ2-7
v_gene: TRBV6-5
d_gene: TRBD1
len: 15
CDR3aa: CASSSRKDRGYEQYF

j_gene: TRBJ1-1
v_gene: TRBV19
d_gene: -
len: 13
CDR3aa: CASSIVRNTEAFF

j_gene: TRBJ2-7
v_gene: TRBV7-9
d_gene: TRBD2
len: 16
CDR3aa: CASSATLAVSSYEQYF

j_gene: TRBJ2-7
v_gene: TRBV10-3
d_gene: -
len: 15
CDR3aa: CAISGIAATDYEQYF

j_gene: TRBJ2-7
v_gene: TRBV7-2
d_gene: TRBD2
len: 16
CDR3aa: CASSSGLAGGLGEQYF

j_gene: TRBJ2-7
v_gene: TRBV20-1
d_gene: -
len: 13
CDR3aa: CSASLRRGYEQYF

j_gene: TRBJ1-6
v_gene: TRBV12-3/TRBV12-4
d_gene: TRBD1
len: 15
CDR3aa: CASSPSQGSNSPLHF

j_gene: TRBJ2-1
v_gene: TRBV9
d_gene: -
len: 15
CDR3aa: CASSVTGGSFNEQFF

j_gene: TRBJ2-3
v_gene: TRBV20-1
d_gene: -
len: 13
CDR3aa: CSASGVSTDTQYF

j_gene: TRBJ2-5
v_gene: TRBV10-3
d_gene: TRBD2
len: 14
CDR3aa: CAISIAGAGETQYF

j_gene: TRBJ2-3
v_gene: TRBV9
d_gene: -
len: 13
CDR3aa: CASSTRTADTQYF

j_gene: TRBJ2-2
v_gene: TRBV5-4
d_gene: -
len: 16
CDR3aa: CASSLPPRGNTGELFF

j_gene: TRBJ1-4
v_gene: TRBV4-3
d_gene: -
len: 13
CDR3aa: CASSQGRGEKLFF

j_gene: TRBJ1-5
v_gene: TRBV28
d_gene: -
len: 16
CDR3aa: CASSLFRTVANQPQHF

j_gene: TRBJ2-7
v_gene: TRBV12-3/TRBV12-4
d_gene: -
len: 13
CDR3aa: CASSPRGYYEQYF

j_gene: TRBJ2-7
v_gene: TRBV20-1
d_gene: -
len: 13
CDR3aa: CSALPGRGYEQYF

j_gene: TRBJ2-3
v_gene: TRBV29-1
d_gene: TRBD2
len: 15
CDR3aa: CSVRGTSSFTDTQYF

j_gene: TRBJ2-3
v_gene: TRBV5-1
d_gene: -
len: 16
CDR3aa: CASSLGPPPSTDTQYF

j_gene: TRBJ2-2
v_gene: TRBV7-2
d_gene: -
len: 14
CDR3aa: CASSTREPSGELIF

j_gene: TRBJ2-2
v_gene: TRBV28
d_gene: -
len: 14
CDR3aa: CASSGTGTFGELFF

j_gene: TRBJ2-1
v_gene: TRBV4-3
d_gene: TRBD2
len: 17
CDR3aa: CASSLRQASGLGNEQFF

j_gene: TRBJ1-1
v_gene: TRBV7-9
d_gene: -
len: 12
CDR3aa: CASSLEGVGAFF